These T cell receptor beta chains were read from a single sample in a study of naive and memory T cell subsets. MiXCR, run by TCRdb on the UMI-ligation and nested PCR reads, gives a single entry per CDR3 protein. There are 25,000 to 35,000 distinct CDR3 sequences in the sample; under 8.5% occur only once, and 3% to 3.5% lies in the top ten. The specimen was skin, collected from a tuberculin skin test site. Receptors were obtained from an adult in good health. Each CDR3 is given with its conserved first and last residue. A D gene is named only where the DNA matches it firmly. Clone size, where shown, is once, few, many, or a class for clones that have expanded.

CASSLVAGTSGPRPDTQYF TGCGCCAGCAGCTTAGTGGCCGGGACTAGCGGGCCCCGGCCGGATACGCAGTATTTT many TRBD2 TRBJ2-3 TRBV5-1
CASSLDTGELFF TGTGCCAGCAGCTTAGACACCGGGGAGCTGTTTTTT - - TRBJ2-2 TRBV7-3
CSADADRDREGLAFF TGCAGTGCCGACGCTGACCGGGACAGGGAGGGTTTGGCTTTCTTT many TRBD1 TRBJ1-1 TRBV20-1
CSVEVYDYGYTF TGCAGCGTTGAAGTGTATGACTATGGCTACACCTTC many - TRBJ1-2 TRBV29-1
CASSVGSVTDTQYF TGTGCCAGCAGCGTAGGGTCAGTCACAGATACGCAGTATTTT - - TRBJ2-3 TRBV9
CSVGGPVGVGAEAFF TGCAGCGTTGGGGGTCCAGTTGGGGTTGGGGCCGAAGCTTTCTTT - - TRBJ1-1 TRBV29-1
CASSWDRATTEQYF TGTGCCAGCAGCTGGGACAGGGCGACTACGGAGCAGTACTTC - TRBD1 TRBJ2-7 TRBV7-9
CASSYGPSGNTIYF TGTGCCAGCAGTTACGGCCCCTCTGGAAACACCATATATTTT many - TRBJ1-3 TRBV27
CASTVPSGGVNEQFF TGTGCCAGCACCGTCCCAAGCGGGGGGGTCAATGAGCAGTTCTTC many TRBD2 TRBJ2-1 TRBV6-5
CASPGAAVGYEQYF TGTGCCAGCCCGGGGGCAGCGGTGGGGTACGAGCAGTACTTC many - TRBJ2-7 TRBV6-4
CSVEDQLQGFYGYTF TGCAGCGTTGAAGATCAACTTCAGGGGTTCTATGGCTACACCTTC few - TRBJ1-2 TRBV29-1
CASSLVGFEDLGTDTQYF TGTGCCAGCAGCTTAGTTGGGTTTGAAGACCTGGGTACAGATACGCAGTATTTT many - TRBJ2-3 TRBV7-6
CASSPRYYSYEQYF TGCGCCAGCAGCCCTCGGTACTACTCCTACGAGCAGTACTTC many - TRBJ2-7 TRBV5-1